One and the same sample provided the 17 T cell receptor beta chains below, sequenced in a study of response to subunit inactivated influenza vaccine. MiXCR was run by TCRdb on the RT-PCR reads, yielding one entry per CDR3 protein. The sample lists a few hundred thousand distinct CDR3 sequences, 13% to 15% occurring once. The input for sequencing was PBMCs from blood, taken 12 days after vaccination. Source of these receptors: a man aged 45 to 65 who received an inactivated influenza vaccine.

This clonotype was counted only a few times. J is TRBJ2-3 and V is TRBV24-1; D call uncertain. Germline V gene sequence: CDR1 KGHDR, CDR2 SFDVKD. The CDR3 length is 13 residues. V was clipped by 4 bases and J by 2 bases, with 6 bases between them. The CDR3, as DNA: TGTGCCACCAGTGAGCAGGTCACAGATACGCAGTATTTT. Translation: CATSEQVTDTQYF.

This clonotype came up a few times. This chain links TRBV7-2 with TRBJ2-7; D is uncertain. Trimming removed 1 base from V and 1 base from J, with 14 bases in between. This CDR3 has 16 residues. CDR1 and CDR2 from the germline V gene are SGHTA and FQGNSA. The CDR3 DNA reads TGTGCCAGCAGCTTAGGCTGGGCTTCCCTTTCCTACGAGCAGTACTTC. Its protein is CASSLGWASLSYEQYF.

The genes are TRBV7-9 and TRBJ2-1, with D tentatively TRBD2 (6 bases). CDR1 and CDR2 (germline): SEHNR, FQNEAQ (reference sequence). V was clipped by 6 bases and J by 9 bases, with 18 bases between them. The CDR3 spans 14 residues. The CDR3 nucleotides are TGTGCCAGCAGGACCGGTCGAGCGGGTGGTGAGCAGTTCTTC. It is translated as CASRTGRAGGEQFF.

This clonotype was recorded a few times. CDR3 sequence (DNA): TGTGCCAGCAGTTACTCTCCGGGGGCGGATGGCTACACCTTC. Translated: CASSYSPGADGYTF. The V and J genes are TRBV6-5 and TRBJ1-2; D might be TRBD1 (6 bases). The CDR3 totals 14 residues. V gave up 0 bases and J gave up 6 bases, with 11 bases separating them. The germline V gene has CDR1 MNHEY and CDR2 SVGAGI.

This clonotype was detected many times. V usage is TRBV4-3 and J usage is TRBJ2-7; the D is unclear. This CDR3 is built from 13 residues. Germline V CDR1 and CDR2: LGHNA, YSLEER. V lost 0 bases and J lost 6, with 9 bases in between. The CDR3 DNA follows: TGCGCCAGCAGCCAAGATCCCCAGACCGAGCAGTACTTC. Protein: CASSQDPQTEQYF.

The rearrangement uses TRBV30 and TRBJ2-3, with 11 nucleotides matching TRBD2. The V segment lost 1 base and the J segment 0 bases; nucleotides outside the gene matches: 3. The CDR3 length is 16 residues. Germline V gives CDR1 GTSNPN, CDR2 SVGIG (reference sequence). CDR3: CAWSAGLADSTDTQYF. CDR3 in DNA: TGTGCCTGGAGTGCGGGACTAGCGGATAGCACAGATACGCAGTATTTT.

This clonotype has just a few counts. This chain connects TRBV11-2 to TRBJ2-1, with 8 bases matching TRBD2. The V gene's germline CDR1 is SGHAT and CDR2 FQNNGV. The V gene end was trimmed by 1 base and the J gene end by 2 bases; junction bases not matched to a gene: 7. This CDR3 spans 17 amino acids. The CDR3 protein is CASSLGFAGGPYNEQFF. The CDR3 DNA is TGTGCCAGCAGCTTAGGGTTTGCGGGAGGCCCCTACAATGAGCAGTTCTTC.

This rearrangement joins TRBV25-1 to TRBJ2-5; D gene uncertain. The CDR3 length is 11 residues. V gave up 4 bases and J gave up 9 bases, with 9 bases separating them. From germline, CDR1 is MGHDK and CDR2 SYGVNS. CDR3 residues: CASSGYRAQYF. The DNA of the CDR3 is TGTGCCAGCAGTGGATATCGGGCCCAGTACTTC.

The chain is built from TRBV7-9 and TRBJ2-2; D not resolved. Germline V gives CDR1 SEHNR, CDR2 FQNEAQ (reference sequence). V was pared by 0 bases and J by 4 bases, with 6 bases between. This CDR3 contains 14 residues. The CDR3 protein is CASSLASSTGELFF. The CDR3 nucleotides read TGTGCCAGCAGCTTAGCTTCCAGCACCGGGGAGCTGTTTTTT.

There are many counts of this clonotype. J is TRBJ2-7 and V is TRBV7-8; 8 nucleotides line up with TRBD2. CDR1 is SGHVS, CDR2 FQNEAQ, per germline. The CDR3 runs to 14 residues. V trimming: 5 bases; J trimming: 4 bases; junction bases outside the gene matches: 7. DNA for the CDR3: TGTGCCAGCAGCCTCCGGGAGGGTCCGTACGAGCAGTACTTC. This sequence encodes CASSLREGPYEQYF.

This clonotype was seen only a few times. The chain combines TRBV28 with TRBJ2-1; TRBD1 aligns across 11 bases. The germline V gene encodes CDR1 MDHEN and CDR2 SYDVKM. This CDR3 comprises 16 residues. V trimming: 7 bases; J trimming: 4 bases; junction bases outside the gene matches: 9. CDR3 region: CASTPIRDRGYNEQFF. Written as DNA, the CDR3 is TGTGCCAGCACCCCTATCCGGGACAGGGGGTACAATGAGCAGTTCTTC.

This chain joins TRBV7-8 and TRBJ2-1; D unclear. This CDR3 contains 18 residues. Germline CDR1 and CDR2: SGHVS and FQNEAQ. The V end was cut by 0 bases, the J end by 3 bases, with 18 bases between. The CDR3 is CASSLAQVLGVYYNEQFF. CDR3 coding DNA: TGTGCCAGCAGCTTAGCGCAAGTCTTGGGTGTATACTACAATGAGCAGTTCTTC. Full variable domain (missing parts from reference TRBV7-8 and TRBJ2-1): GAGVSQSPRYKVAKRGQDVALRCDPISGHVSLFWYQQALGQGPEFLTYFQNEAQLDKSGLPSDRFFAERPEGSVSTLKIQRTQQEDSAVYLCASSLAQVLGVYYNEQFFGPGTRLTVL.

This sequence joins TRBV6-1 and TRBJ1-1; D not resolved. CDR1 is MNHNS, CDR2 SASEGT, per germline. Trimming removed 6 bases at V and 3 bases at J, with 11 bases between. The CDR3 is 13 amino acids. The CDR3 sequence: CASSREEYTEAFF. The CDR3 DNA follows: TGTGCCAGCAGCCGCGAAGAGTACACTGAAGCTTTCTTT.

The V call is TRBV28, the J call TRBJ2-1; 9 bases align to TRBD2. Looked up from germline, CDR1 is MDHEN and CDR2 is SYDVKM. V was clipped by 8 bases and J by 4 bases; unmatched bases: 9. CDR3 length: 15 residues. The CDR3 region is CASATPSGGYNEQFF. DNA of the CDR3: TGTGCCAGCGCAACCCCAAGCGGGGGGTACAATGAGCAGTTCTTC.

The chain employs TRBV29-1 and TRBJ2-7; 11 bases line up with TRBD2. Losses at the gene ends were 2 bases for V and 1 base for J; bases not matched to a gene: 7. CDR3 length: 16 residues. Germline assignment: CDR1 SQVTM and CDR2 ANQGSEA. The CDR3 region is CSVEKRLAGGSYEQYF. CDR3 DNA sequence: TGCAGCGTTGAAAAGAGGCTAGCGGGAGGATCCTACGAGCAGTACTTC.

Notes on this clonotype: A much larger clone is a single base away; this may be a read error. The rearrangement joins TRBV3-1 to TRBJ2-3, with 9 bases lining up with TRBD2. There are 16 residues in the CDR3. Germline lookup yields CDR1 LGHDT and CDR2 YNNKEL (reference sequence). CDR3 protein: CAGSLSGSARTDTQYF. The CDR3 nucleotides read TGTGCCGGCAGCCTTAGCGGGAGTGCCCGGACAGATACGCAGTATTTT.

The CDR3 DNA reads TGTGCCAGCAGCCTAATAGTCGAGGGGGCTTTCTTT. It encodes CASSLIVEGAFF. The chain carries TRBV7-9 and TRBJ1-1; possible D gene TRBD1, 5 bases. Looked up from germline, CDR1 is SEHNR and CDR2 is FQNEAQ (reference sequence). The CDR3 runs 12 residues. The V end lost 5 bases, the J end lost 11 bases, and 15 bases lay between the germline ends.